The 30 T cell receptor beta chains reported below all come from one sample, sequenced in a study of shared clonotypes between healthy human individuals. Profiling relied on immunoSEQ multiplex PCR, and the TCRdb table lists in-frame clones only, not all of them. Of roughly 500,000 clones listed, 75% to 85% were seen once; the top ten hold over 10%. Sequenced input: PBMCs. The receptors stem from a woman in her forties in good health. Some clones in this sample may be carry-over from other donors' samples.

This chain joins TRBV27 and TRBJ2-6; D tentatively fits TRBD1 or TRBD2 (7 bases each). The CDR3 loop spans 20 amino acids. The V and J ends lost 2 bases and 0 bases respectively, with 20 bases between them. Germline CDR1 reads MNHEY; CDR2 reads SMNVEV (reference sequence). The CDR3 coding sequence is TGTGCCAGCAGTTTAAGTGACGTATTCAGGGGGGGCTCTGGGGCCAACGTCCTGACTTTC. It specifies CASSLSDVFRGGSGANVLTF.

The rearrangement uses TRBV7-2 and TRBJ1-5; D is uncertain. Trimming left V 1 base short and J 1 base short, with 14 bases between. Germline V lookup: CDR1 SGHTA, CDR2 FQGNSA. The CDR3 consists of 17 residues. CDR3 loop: CASSLERVGRSNQPQHF. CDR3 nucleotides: TGTGCCAGCAGCTTAGAGAGGGTTGGGAGAAGCAATCAGCCCCAGCATTTT.

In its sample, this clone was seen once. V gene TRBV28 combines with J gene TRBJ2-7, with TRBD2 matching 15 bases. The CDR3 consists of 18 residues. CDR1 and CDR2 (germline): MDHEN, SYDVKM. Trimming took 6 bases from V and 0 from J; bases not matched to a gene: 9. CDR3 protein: CASSPGTSGRLSSYEQYF. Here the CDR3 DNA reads TGTGCCAGCAGCCCTGGGACTAGCGGGAGGCTTAGCTCCTACGAGCAGTACTTC.

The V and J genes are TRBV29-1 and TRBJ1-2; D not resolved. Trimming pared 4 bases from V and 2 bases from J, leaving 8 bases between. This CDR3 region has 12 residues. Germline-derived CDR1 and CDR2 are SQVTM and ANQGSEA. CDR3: CSVVGENYGYTF. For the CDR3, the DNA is TGCAGCGTTGTTGGAGAGAACTATGGCTACACCTTC.

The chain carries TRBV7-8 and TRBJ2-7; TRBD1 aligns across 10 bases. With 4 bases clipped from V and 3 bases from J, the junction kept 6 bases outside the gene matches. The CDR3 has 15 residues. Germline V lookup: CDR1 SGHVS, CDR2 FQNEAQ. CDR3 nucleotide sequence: TGTGCCAGCAGCTGGGGGGACAGGGGCGACTACGAGCAGTACTTC. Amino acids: CASSWGDRGDYEQYF. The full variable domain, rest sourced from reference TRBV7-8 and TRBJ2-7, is GAGVSQSPRYKVAKRGQDVALRCDPISGHVSLFWYQQALGQGPEFLTYFQNEAQLDKSGLPSDRFFAERPEGSVSTLKIQRTQQEDSAVYLCASSWGDRGDYEQYFGPGTRLTVT.

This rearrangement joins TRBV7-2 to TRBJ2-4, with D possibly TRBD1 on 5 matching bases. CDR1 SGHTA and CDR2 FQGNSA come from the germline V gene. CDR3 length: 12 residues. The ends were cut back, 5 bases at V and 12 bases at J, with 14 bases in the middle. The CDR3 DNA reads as TGTGCCAGCAGCCTCAGGGAAGGAGCTCAGTACTTC. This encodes CASSLREGAQYF.

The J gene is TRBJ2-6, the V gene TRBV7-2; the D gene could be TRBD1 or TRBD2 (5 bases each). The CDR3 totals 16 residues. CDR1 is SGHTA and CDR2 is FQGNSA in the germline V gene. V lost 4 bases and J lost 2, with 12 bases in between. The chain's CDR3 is CASSSPGRTGANVLTF. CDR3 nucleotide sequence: TGTGCCAGCAGCTCCCCGGGACGAACTGGGGCCAACGTCCTGACTTTC.

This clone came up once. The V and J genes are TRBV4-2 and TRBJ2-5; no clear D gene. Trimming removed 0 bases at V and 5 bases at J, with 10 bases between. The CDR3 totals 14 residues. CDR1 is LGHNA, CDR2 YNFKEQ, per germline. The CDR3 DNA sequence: TGTGCCAGCAGCCAAGACCCCCCGGGTGAGACCCAGTACTTC. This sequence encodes CASSQDPPGETQYF.

DNA of the CDR3: TGTGCCAGCAGCCTGGACAGGAGCCCCAGGTCGCCCCAGCATTTT. It encodes CASSLDRSPRSPQHF. The gene calls are TRBV6-4 and TRBJ1-5; 7 bases fit TRBD1. V shed 6 bases, J shed 9 bases, and the junction held 14 bases outside the gene matches. The CDR3 consists of 15 residues. From germline, CDR1 is MRHNA and CDR2 SNTAGT.

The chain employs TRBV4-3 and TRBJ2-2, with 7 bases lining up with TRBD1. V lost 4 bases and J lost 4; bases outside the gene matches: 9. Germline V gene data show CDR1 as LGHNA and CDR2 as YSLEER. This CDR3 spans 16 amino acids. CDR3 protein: CASSPRTGTSTGELFF. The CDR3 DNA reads TGCGCCAGCAGCCCCCGGACAGGCACGAGCACCGGGGAGCTGTTTTTT.

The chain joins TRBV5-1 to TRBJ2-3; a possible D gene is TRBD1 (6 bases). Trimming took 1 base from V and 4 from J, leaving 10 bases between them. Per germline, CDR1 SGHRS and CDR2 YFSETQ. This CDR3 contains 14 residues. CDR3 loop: CASSLQGIADTQYF. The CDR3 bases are TGCGCCAGCAGCTTGCAGGGGATAGCAGATACGCAGTATTTT. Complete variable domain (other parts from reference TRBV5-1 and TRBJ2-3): KAGVTQTPRYLIKTRGQQVTLSCSPISGHRSVSWYQQTPGQGLQFLFEYFSETQRNKGNFPGRFSGRQFSNSRSEMNVSTLELGDSALYLCASSLQGIADTQYFGPGTRLTVL.

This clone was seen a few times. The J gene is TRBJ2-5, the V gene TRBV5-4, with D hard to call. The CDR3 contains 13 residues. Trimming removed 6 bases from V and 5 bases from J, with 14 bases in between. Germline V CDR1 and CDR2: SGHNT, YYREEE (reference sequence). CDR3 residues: CASTQDARETQYF. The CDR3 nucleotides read TGTGCCAGCACCCAAGACGCACGGGAGACCCAGTACTTC. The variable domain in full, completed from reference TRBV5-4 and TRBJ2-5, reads ETGVTQSPTHLIKTRGQQVTLRCSSQSGHNTVSWYQQALGQGPQFIFQYYREEENGRGNFPPRFSGLQFPNYSSELNVNALELDDSALYLCASTQDARETQYFGPGTRLLVL.

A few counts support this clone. The CDR3 loop reads CAVQGTSGRGANTGELFF. In nucleotides, the CDR3 is TGTGCCGTCCAAGGGACTAGCGGTCGGGGGGCGAACACCGGGGAGCTGTTTTTT. V usage is TRBV27 and J usage is TRBJ2-2, with 11 bases that match TRBD2. Unmatched junction bases numbered 14, after V lost 11 bases and J lost 0 bases. CDR3 size: 18 residues. Per germline, CDR1 MNHEY and CDR2 SMNVEV (reference sequence).

For the CDR3, the DNA is TGTGCCAGCAGTGAAGTCGGTAGCGGGAGCCTCGACGAGCAGTACTTC. This encodes CASSEVGSGSLDEQYF. The chain couples TRBV6-1 to TRBJ2-7, with TRBD2 matching over 9 bases. Germline trimming cut 1 base from V and 5 bases from J; bases unmatched to any gene: 9. The germline V gene encodes CDR1 MNHNS and CDR2 SASEGT. CDR3 size: 16 residues.

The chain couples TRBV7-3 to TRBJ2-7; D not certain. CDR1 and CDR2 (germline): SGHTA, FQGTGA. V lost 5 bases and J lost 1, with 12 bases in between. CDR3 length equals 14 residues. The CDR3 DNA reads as TGTGCCAGCAGCCCCGAGCCCAGTTCCTACGAGCAGTACTTC. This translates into CASSPEPSSYEQYF.

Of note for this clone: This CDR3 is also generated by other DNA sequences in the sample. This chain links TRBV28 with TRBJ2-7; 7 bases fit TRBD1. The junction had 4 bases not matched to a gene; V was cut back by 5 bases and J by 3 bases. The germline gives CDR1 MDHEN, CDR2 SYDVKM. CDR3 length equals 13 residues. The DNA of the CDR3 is TGTGCCAGCAGTCCGGGACAGAGCTACGAGCAGTACTTC. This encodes CASSPGQSYEQYF.

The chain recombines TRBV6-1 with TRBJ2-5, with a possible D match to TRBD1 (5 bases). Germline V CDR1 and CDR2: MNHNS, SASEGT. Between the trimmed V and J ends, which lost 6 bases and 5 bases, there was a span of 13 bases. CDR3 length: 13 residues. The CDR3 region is CASRAGIRETQYF. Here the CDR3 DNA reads TGTGCCAGCAGGGCAGGGATCCGGGAGACCCAGTACTTC.

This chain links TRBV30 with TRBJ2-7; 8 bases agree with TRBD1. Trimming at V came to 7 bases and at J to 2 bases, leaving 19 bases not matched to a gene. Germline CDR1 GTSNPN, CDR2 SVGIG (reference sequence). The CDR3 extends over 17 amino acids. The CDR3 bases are TGTGCCTATGGAGTGTACGCTGGGGGGACAGGAACCTACGAGCAGTACTTC. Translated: CAYGVYAGGTGTYEQYF.

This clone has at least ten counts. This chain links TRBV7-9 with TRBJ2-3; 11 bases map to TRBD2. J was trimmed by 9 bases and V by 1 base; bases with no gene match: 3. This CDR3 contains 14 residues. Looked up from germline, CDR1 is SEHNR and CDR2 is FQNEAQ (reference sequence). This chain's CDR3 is CASSLEASGRTQYF. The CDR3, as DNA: TGTGCCAGCAGCTTAGAGGCTAGCGGGAGGACGCAGTATTTT.

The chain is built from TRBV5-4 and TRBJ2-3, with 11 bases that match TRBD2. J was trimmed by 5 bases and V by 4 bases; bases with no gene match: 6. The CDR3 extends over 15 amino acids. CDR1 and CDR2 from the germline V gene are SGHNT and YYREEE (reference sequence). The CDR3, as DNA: TGTGCCAGCAGCCCGGGGACTAGCGGCGGAGATACGCAGTATTTT. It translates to CASSPGTSGGDTQYF.

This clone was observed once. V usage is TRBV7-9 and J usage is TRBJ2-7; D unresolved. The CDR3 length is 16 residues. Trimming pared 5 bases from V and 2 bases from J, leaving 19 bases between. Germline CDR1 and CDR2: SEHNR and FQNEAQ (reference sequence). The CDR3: CASSLWGGRPAYEQYF. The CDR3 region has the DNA TGTGCCAGCAGCCTCTGGGGTGGGCGGCCTGCCTACGAGCAGTACTTC.

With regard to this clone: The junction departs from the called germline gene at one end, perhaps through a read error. The CDR3 region is CASSPSLGSYERYF. In DNA form, the CDR3 reads TGTGCCAGCAGCCCCTCACTAGGCTCCTACGAGCGGTACTTC. The rearrangement links TRBV5-8 to TRBJ2-7; possibly TRBD2 for D (5 bases). Germline CDR1 SGHTS, CDR2 YDEGEE. The CDR3 has 14 amino acids.

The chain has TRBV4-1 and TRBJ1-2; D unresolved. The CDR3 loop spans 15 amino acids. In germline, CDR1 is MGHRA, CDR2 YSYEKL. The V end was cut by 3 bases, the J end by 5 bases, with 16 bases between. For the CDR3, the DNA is TGCGCCAGCAGCCACCCCGTGGCACGATCTTATGGCTACACCTTC. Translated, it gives CASSHPVARSYGYTF.

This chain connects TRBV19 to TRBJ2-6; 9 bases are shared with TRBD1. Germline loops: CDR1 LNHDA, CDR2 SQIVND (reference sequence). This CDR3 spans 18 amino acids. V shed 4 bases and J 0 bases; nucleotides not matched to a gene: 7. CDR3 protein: CASSTRQGVGSGANVLTF. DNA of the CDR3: TGTGCCAGTAGTACCAGACAGGGGGTTGGCTCTGGGGCCAACGTCCTGACTTTC.

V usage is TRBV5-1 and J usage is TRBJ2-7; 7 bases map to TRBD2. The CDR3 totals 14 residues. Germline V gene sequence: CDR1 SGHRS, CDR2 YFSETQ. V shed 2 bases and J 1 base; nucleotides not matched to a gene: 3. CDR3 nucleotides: TGCGCCAGCAGCTTAAGCGGGAAGTCCTACGAGCAGTACTTC. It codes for CASSLSGKSYEQYF.

CDR3 residues: CASSEGRSLGNTIYF. In DNA, the CDR3 is TGTGCCAGCAGCGAGGGCCGGTCGCTCGGAAACACCATATATTTT. The chain is built from TRBV9 and TRBJ1-3; D call uncertain. Germline CDR1 SGDLS, CDR2 YYNGEE. The CDR3 length is 15 residues. The V end was cut by 3 bases, the J end by 4 bases, with 14 bases between.

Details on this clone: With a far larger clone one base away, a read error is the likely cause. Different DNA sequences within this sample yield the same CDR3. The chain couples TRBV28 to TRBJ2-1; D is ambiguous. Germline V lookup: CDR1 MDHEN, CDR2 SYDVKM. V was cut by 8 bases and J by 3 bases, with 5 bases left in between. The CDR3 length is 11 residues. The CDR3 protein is CASRFYNEQFF. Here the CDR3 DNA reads TGTGCCAGCCGCTTCTACAATGAGCAGTTCTTC.

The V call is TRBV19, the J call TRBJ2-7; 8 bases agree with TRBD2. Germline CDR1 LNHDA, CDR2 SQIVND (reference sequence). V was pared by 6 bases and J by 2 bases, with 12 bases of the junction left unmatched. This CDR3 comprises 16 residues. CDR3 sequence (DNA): TGTGCCAGTAGCCCCTCCGTAGTAGCGGGAACCTACGAGCAGTACTTC. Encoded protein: CASSPSVVAGTYEQYF.

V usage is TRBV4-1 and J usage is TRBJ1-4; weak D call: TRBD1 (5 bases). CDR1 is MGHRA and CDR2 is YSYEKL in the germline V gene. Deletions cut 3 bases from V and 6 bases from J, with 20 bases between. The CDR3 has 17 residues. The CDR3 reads CASSHPKGGGGDEKLFF. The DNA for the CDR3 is TGCGCCAGCAGCCACCCCAAGGGCGGGGGGGGAGATGAAAAACTGTTTTTT.

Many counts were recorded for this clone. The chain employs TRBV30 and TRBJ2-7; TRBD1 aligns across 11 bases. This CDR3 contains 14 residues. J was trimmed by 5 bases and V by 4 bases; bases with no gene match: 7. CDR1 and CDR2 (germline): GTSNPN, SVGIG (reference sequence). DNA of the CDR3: TGTGCCTGGAATACCGGGACAGGGGGTGACGAGCAGTACTTC. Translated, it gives CAWNTGTGGDEQYF. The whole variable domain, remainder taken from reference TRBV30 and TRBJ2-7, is SQTIHQWPATLVQPVGSPLSLECTVEGTSNPNLYWYRQAAGRGLQLLFYSVGIGQISSEVPQNLSASRPQDRQFILSSKKLLLSDSGFYLCAWNTGTGGDEQYFGPGTRLTVT.